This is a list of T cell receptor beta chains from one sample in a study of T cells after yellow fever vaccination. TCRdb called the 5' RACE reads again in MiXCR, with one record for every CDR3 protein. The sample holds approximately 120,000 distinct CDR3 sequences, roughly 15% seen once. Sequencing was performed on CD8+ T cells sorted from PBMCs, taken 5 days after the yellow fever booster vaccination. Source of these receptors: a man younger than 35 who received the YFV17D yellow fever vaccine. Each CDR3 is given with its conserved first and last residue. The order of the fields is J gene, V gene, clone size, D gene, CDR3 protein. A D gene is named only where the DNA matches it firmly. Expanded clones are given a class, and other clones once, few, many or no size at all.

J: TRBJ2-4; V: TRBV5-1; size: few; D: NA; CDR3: CASSYDKKNIQYF
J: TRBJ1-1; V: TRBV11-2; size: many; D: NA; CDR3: CASSLYGGSTEAFF
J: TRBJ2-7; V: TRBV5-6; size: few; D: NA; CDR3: CASSLARDLSYEQYF
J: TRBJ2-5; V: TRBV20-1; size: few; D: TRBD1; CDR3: CSAPPYDRVGETQYF
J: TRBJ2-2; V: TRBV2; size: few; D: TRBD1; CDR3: CAGTGQANTGELFF
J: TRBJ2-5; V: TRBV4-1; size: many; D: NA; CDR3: CASSQVIDGETQYF
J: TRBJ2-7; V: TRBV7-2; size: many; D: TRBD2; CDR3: CASSFLSPSGAGYEQYF
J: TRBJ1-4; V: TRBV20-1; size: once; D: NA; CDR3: CSARDSRDEKLFF
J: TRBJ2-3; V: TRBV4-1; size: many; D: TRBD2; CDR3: CASSQGRGGADTQYF
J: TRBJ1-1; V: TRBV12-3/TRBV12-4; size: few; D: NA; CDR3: CASILPGQMNTEAFF
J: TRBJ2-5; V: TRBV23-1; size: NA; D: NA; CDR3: CASSQRDRTETAQYF
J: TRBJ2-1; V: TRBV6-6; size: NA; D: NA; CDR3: CASSYGVGEQFF
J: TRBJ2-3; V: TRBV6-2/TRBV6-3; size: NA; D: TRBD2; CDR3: CASSYTPAGGPDTQYF
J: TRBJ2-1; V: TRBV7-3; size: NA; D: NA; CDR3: CASSLTGPSYNEQFF
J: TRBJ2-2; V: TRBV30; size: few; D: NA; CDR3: CAWSIGSGPLDGVSGELFF
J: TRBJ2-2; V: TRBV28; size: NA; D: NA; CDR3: CASSFGHTGELFF
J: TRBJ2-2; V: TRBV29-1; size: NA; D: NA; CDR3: CSVLLIPAVTGELFF
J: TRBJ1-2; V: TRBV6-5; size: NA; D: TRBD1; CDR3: CASSYPTGNGYTF
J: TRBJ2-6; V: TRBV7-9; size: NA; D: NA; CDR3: CASSFFLPTGANVLTF
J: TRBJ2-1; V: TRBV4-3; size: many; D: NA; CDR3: CASSRSPNSYNEQFF
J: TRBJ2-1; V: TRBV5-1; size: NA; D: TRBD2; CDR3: CASSSRFVGGGANEQFF
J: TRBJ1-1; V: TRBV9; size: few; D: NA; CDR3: CASSGAGVTEAFF
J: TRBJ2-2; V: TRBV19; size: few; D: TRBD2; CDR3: CASSDRGGITGELFF
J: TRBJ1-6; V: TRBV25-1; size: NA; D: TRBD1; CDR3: CASSELLGQGFSPLHF
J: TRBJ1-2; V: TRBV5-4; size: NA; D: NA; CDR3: CASSSRQTTNYGYTF
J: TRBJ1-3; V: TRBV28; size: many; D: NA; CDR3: CASSAVGGNTIYF
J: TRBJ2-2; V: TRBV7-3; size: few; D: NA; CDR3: CASSSSVPGELFF
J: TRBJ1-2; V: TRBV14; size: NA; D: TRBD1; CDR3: CASSQGDRGYEANYGYTF
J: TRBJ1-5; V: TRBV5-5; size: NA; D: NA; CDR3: CASSPEGGGKPQHF
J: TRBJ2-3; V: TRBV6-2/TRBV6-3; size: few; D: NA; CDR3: CASSNRVHTQYF
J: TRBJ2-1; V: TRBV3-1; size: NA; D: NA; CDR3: CASSQEPQDRRRDEQFF
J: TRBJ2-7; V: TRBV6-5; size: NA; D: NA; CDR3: CASSYYDSSYEQYF
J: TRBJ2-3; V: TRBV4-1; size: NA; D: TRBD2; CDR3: CASSQLAGGQSDTQYF
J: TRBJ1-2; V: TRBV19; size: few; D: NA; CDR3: CASSAARGVSRFYGYTF
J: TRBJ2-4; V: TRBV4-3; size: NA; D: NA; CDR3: CASSQESGEGGEFIQYF
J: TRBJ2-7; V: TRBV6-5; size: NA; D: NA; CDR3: CASSYGVAYEQYF
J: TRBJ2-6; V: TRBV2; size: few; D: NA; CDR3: CASTARASSGANVLTF
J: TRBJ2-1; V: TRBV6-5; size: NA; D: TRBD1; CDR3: CASSYSGTGQEQFF
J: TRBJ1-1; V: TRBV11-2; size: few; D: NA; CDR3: CASSQDQREAFF
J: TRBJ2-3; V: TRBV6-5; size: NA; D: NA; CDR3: CASSFKGGADTQYF
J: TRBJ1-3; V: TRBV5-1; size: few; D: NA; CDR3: CASSWTPGSGNTIYF
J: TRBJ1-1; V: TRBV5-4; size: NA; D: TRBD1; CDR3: CASSFQGGTTEAFF
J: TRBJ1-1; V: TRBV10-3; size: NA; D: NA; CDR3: CAISQTPSGTEAFF
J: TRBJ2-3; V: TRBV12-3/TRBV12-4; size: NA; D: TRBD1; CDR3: CASSPGQGMYF
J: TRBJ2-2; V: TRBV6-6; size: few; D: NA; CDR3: CATRAGELFF
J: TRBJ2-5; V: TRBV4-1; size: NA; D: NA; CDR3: CASSQGVVGAETQYF
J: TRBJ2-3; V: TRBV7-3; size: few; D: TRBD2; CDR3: CASSPTLAGATDTQYF